One sample yielded the 2 T cell receptor beta chains listed below, sequenced in a study of technical replicates of blood from several donors (dated by TCRdb to about 2017). Library preparation was by the immunoSEQ multiplex PCR assay. The source is immuneACCESS, and TCRdb retained only in-frame sequences with V and J called. Part of the clones is not carried over; for the studies checked, unresolved V genes explain less than half of this, and the remainder is unexplained. In all, the sample holds under 90,000 clones, and about 95% of those were seen once. 0.2% to 0.3% of the sample is held by the ten biggest clonotypes. The sequencing sample was made of T cells isolated from PBMCs. These receptors were obtained from a human donor in good health.

The rearrangement uses TRBV28 and TRBJ2-7; 9 bases fit TRBD2. Germline CDR1 reads MDHEN; CDR2 reads SYDVKM. CDR3 size: 14 residues. The trim removed 9 bases at V and 4 bases at J, leaving 10 bases unmatched. CDR3 DNA: TGTGCCAGTACTTATAGCGGGAGACAGTACGAGCAGTACTTC. Its translation is CASTYSGRQYEQYF.

The rearrangement joins TRBV4-1 to TRBJ2-1, with 7 nucleotides matching TRBD2. V was pared by 5 bases and J by 0 bases, with 4 bases of the junction left unmatched. The CDR3 contains 15 residues. CDR1 is MGHRA, CDR2 YSYEKL, per germline. CDR3 residues: CASSYGGSSYNEQFF. As DNA, the CDR3 is TGCGCCAGCAGCTACGGCGGGAGCTCCTACAATGAGCAGTTCTTC.